A single sample is the source of the 11 T cell receptor beta chains below, sequenced in a study of T cells in Graves' hyperthyroidism and ophthalmopathy. It was RNA transcripts that yielded the amplified TCR beta CDR3 regions. Initially, a first-round RT-PCR of the TCR CDR3 employed the HTBI primer set. Each CDR3 protein gets one entry after TCRdb re-called the multiplex PCR reads with MiXCR. The data hold hundreds of thousands of distinct CDR3 sequences, with approximately 14% observed a single time. Sequenced sample: blood. The source is a woman aged 18-35 years with Graves' hyperthyroidism.

This clonotype was observed at least ten times. The chain is built from TRBV9 and TRBJ2-1; tentative D call: TRBD2 (7 bases). CDR3 length equals 15 residues. Trimming removed 0 bases at V and 7 bases at J, with 14 bases between. Germline lookup yields CDR1 SGDLS and CDR2 YYNGEE. The CDR3 DNA reads TGTGCCAGCAGCGTAGGGGGGGGCCGGCGAAATGAGCAGTTCTTC. Translating gives CASSVGGGRRNEQFF.

This clonotype was counted at least ten times. J is TRBJ1-4 and V is TRBV6-1; tentative D call: TRBD1 (6 bases). CDR1 and CDR2 (germline): MNHNS, SASEGT. Trimming pared 4 bases from V and 0 bases from J, leaving 15 bases between. The CDR3 length is 17 residues. DNA of the CDR3: TGTGCCAGCAGTGCAAGGGCAGGGGTAGCAACTAATGAAAAACTGTTTTTT. This gives the protein CASSARAGVATNEKLFF.

This clonotype showed up many times. The chain links TRBV29-1 to TRBJ1-2; 8 bases map to TRBD1. Germline values: CDR1 SQVTM, CDR2 ANQGSEA. The CDR3 has 14 residues. Germline trimming cut 5 bases from V and 4 bases from J; bases unmatched to any gene: 9. The CDR3 is CSVPGQGEGYGYTF. CDR3 bases: TGCAGCGTTCCCGGACAGGGCGAGGGCTATGGCTACACCTTC.

This rearrangement joins TRBV5-6 to TRBJ1-5; no definite D call. The CDR3 runs 15 residues. The ends were cut back, 4 bases at V and 0 bases at J, with 11 bases in the middle. CDR1 is SGHDT, CDR2 YYEEEE, per germline. The CDR3 region is CASSHTGYSNQPQHF. In nucleotides, the CDR3 is TGTGCCAGCAGCCACACGGGATATAGCAATCAGCCCCAGCATTTT. Using reference TRBV5-6 and TRBJ1-5 for the parts outside the CDR3, the full variable domain is DAGVTQSPTHLIKTRGQQVTLRCSPKSGHDTVSWYQQALGQGPQFIFQYYEEEERQRGNFPDRFSGHQFPNYSSELNVNALLLGDSALYLCASSHTGYSNQPQHFGDGTRLSIL.

In its sample, this clonotype was seen a few times. V and J are TRBV5-1 and TRBJ2-4; 8 bases line up with TRBD1. Germline V gene sequence: CDR1 SGHRS, CDR2 YFSETQ. CDR3 length: 16 amino acids. Losses at the gene ends were 1 base for V and 5 bases for J; bases not matched to a gene: 8. In DNA form, the CDR3 reads TGCGCCAGCAGCTTGCGATCAGGGGGCATCGAAAACATTCAGTACTTC. Protein: CASSLRSGGIENIQYF.

This rearrangement joins TRBV5-4 to TRBJ1-6; D gene ambiguous. Trimming took off 4 bases at V and 4 bases at J, with 15 bases between the two ends. The germline CDR1 and CDR2 sequences are SGHNT and YYREEE (reference sequence). There are 16 residues in the CDR3. The CDR3 region is CASSPGERQYNSPLHF. The CDR3 DNA reads TGTGCCAGCAGCCCCGGGGAGAGGCAGTATAATTCACCCCTCCACTTT.

As regards this clonotype: In this CDR3 the conserved last residue, phenylalanine or tryptophan, is missing, so a read error is likely. The chain recombines TRBV5-6 with TRBJ2-7, with D unclear. Deletions cut 1 base from V and 4 bases from J, with 12 bases between. This CDR3 is 14 amino acids long. Germline CDR1 is SGHDT and CDR2 is YYEEEE. CDR3 sequence: CASSLFPNEYEQYL. CDR3 DNA sequence: TGTGCCAGCAGCTTGTTCCCAAACGAGTACGAGCAGTACCTC.

This clonotype was recorded at least ten times. The CDR3 sequence: CASSAHRGLYEQYF. In nucleotides, the CDR3 is TGTGCCAGCAGTGCCCACAGGGGACTCTACGAGCAGTACTTC. V and J are TRBV28 and TRBJ2-7; possible D gene TRBD1, 7 bases. The V gene's germline CDR1 is MDHEN and CDR2 SYDVKM. Trimming shortened V by 5 bases and J by 3 bases, and 14 bases separated the two germline ends. The CDR3 is made up of 14 amino acids. The variable domain in full, completed from reference TRBV28 and TRBJ2-7, reads DVKVTQSSRYLVKRTGEKVFLECVQDMDHENMFWYRQDPGLGLRLIYFSYDVKMKEKGDIPEGYSVSREKKERFSLILESASTNQTSMYLCASSAHRGLYEQYFGPGTRLTVT.

This clonotype occurred many times. The chain joins TRBV12-3 or TRBV12-4 to TRBJ2-1, with TRBD1 identical over 8 bases. The CDR3 extends over 13 amino acids. With 5 bases clipped from V and 10 bases from J, the junction kept 7 bases outside the gene matches. The CDR3 here is CASSIDRGREQFF. CDR3 in DNA: TGTGCCAGCAGTATCGACAGGGGCCGAGAGCAGTTCTTC.

V is TRBV7-9 and J is TRBJ2-5; 9 bases match TRBD2. Germline values: CDR1 SEHNR, CDR2 FQNEAQ (reference sequence). Losses at the gene ends were 4 bases for V and 5 bases for J; bases not matched to a gene: 11. There are 16 residues in the CDR3. The CDR3 DNA is TGTGCCAGCAGCTCGGCTGGGGCTAGCGGGGTTGAGACCCAGTACTTC. The encoded protein is CASSSAGASGVETQYF. Full variable domain (missing parts from reference TRBV7-9 and TRBJ2-5): DTGVSQNPRHKITKRGQNVTFRCDPISEHNRLYWYRQTLGQGPEFLTYFQNEAQLEKSRLLSDRFSAERPKGSFSTLEIQRTEQGDSAMYLCASSSAGASGVETQYFGPGTRLLVL.

This clonotype was seen at least ten times. The gene calls are TRBV6-1 and TRBJ2-1, with 7 nucleotides matching TRBD2. Trimming took 8 bases from V and 4 from J; bases not matched to a gene: 8. The CDR3 consists of 14 residues. From germline, CDR1 is MNHNS and CDR2 SASEGT. The chain's CDR3 is CASGGRTWYNEQFF. The CDR3 DNA follows: TGTGCCAGCGGCGGGAGAACTTGGTACAATGAGCAGTTCTTC.